The 3 T cell receptor beta chains listed next were all sequenced from one sample in a study of blood T cell repertoires in COVID-19. Assay: immunoSEQ multiplex PCR; the TCRdb copy retains only in-frame clones and omits some. This table has 200,000 to 300,000 clones, just under 85% appearing once. The sequencing input was peripheral blood. These receptors all stem from a woman aged 80 or over with acute or convalescent COVID-19.

The chain couples TRBV6-5 to TRBJ1-2; D ambiguous. Germline lookup yields CDR1 MNHEY and CDR2 SVGAGI. The CDR3 loop spans 16 amino acids. The V end lost 3 bases, the J end lost 5 bases, and 19 bases lay between the germline ends. CDR3 sequence reads: CASSYRGRDWGYGYTF. CDR3 DNA sequence: TGTGCCAGCAGTTATCGAGGGAGGGATTGGGGTTATGGCTACACCTTC.

The rearrangement links TRBV11-2 to TRBJ2-3, with 7 bases lining up with TRBD2. The germline CDR1 and CDR2 sequences are SGHAT and FQNNGV. J gave up 2 bases and V 3 bases, and 5 bases lay outside the gene matches. The length of the CDR3 is 15 residues. The CDR3 loop reads CASSFSGANTDTQYF. The CDR3, as DNA: TGTGCCAGCAGCTTCAGCGGGGCCAACACAGATACGCAGTATTTT. Filled out from reference TRBV11-2 and TRBJ2-3, the complete variable domain reads EAGVAQSPRYKIIEKRQSVAFWCNPISGHATLYWYQQILGQGPKLLIQFQNNGVVDDSQLPKDRFSAERLKGVDSTLKIQPAKLEDSAVYLCASSFSGANTDTQYFGPGTRLTVL.

The chain links TRBV3-1 (or the pseudogene TRBV3-2) to TRBJ2-7, with D hard to call. The length of the CDR3 is 12 residues. CDR1 is LGHDT, CDR2 YNNKEL, per germline (reference sequence). V lost 5 bases to trimming and J lost 0 bases, with 5 bases between them. CDR3 coding DNA: TGTGCCAGCAGCTCCAGCTCCTACGAGCAGTACTTC. This translates into CASSSSSYEQYF.